The 13 T cell receptor beta chains presented below share a single source sample, sequenced in a study of cytomegalovirus exposure and HLA in healthy donors. The PCR made use of 60 Vbeta and 13 Jbeta primers. The repertoire was sequenced with immunoSEQ multiplex PCR; TCRdb's copy has only in-frame clones and lacks some. The table includes roughly 200,000 clones, around 77% detected once. The sequenced sample consisted of PBMCs. These receptors were obtained from a man in his sixties in good health and CMV-seronegative.

J is TRBJ2-7 and V is TRBV18, with a possible D match to TRBD1 (8 bases). This CDR3 comprises 15 residues. The V gene lost 2 bases and the J gene lost 2 bases, with 13 bases spanning the gap. Per germline, CDR1 KGHSH and CDR2 LQKENI. The CDR3: CASSPRQGTTYEQYF. CDR3 in DNA: TGTGCCAGCTCACCAAGACAGGGGACTACCTACGAGCAGTACTTC.

J is TRBJ2-7 and V is TRBV19; no reliable D call. The CDR3 is 15 residues long. Between the trimmed V and J ends, which lost 5 bases and 0 bases, there was a span of 14 bases. Germline loops: CDR1 LNHDA, CDR2 SQIVND (reference sequence). CDR3 residues: CASSYEAESSYEQYF. CDR3 nucleotides: TGTGCCAGTAGTTATGAGGCAGAGAGCTCCTACGAGCAGTACTTC.

This clone was seen a handful of times. V is TRBV12-5 and J is TRBJ2-3; the D gene is possibly TRBD1 (6 bases). Germline CDR1 reads LGHNT; CDR2 reads FRNRAP. The V end was cut by 4 bases, the J end by 1 base, with 21 bases between. CDR3 length equals 18 residues. The CDR3 DNA reads as TGTGCTAGTGGTTCCCATCCGTGGGGGCAGCTACGCACAGATACGCAGTATTTT. It is translated as CASGSHPWGQLRTDTQYF.

The chain combines TRBV18 with TRBJ2-1, with D tentatively TRBD1 (5 bases). The germline CDR1 and CDR2 sequences are KGHSH and LQKENI. The germline V and J ends were trimmed by 1 base and 4 bases, with 11 bases remaining between them. The CDR3 extends over 15 amino acids. CDR3 nucleotide sequence: TGTGCCAGCTCACCACGAAACGCAGGGTACAATGAGCAGTTCTTC. It yields the protein CASSPRNAGYNEQFF.

The rearrangement links TRBV10-2 to TRBJ2-7, with 7 nucleotides matching TRBD1. The CDR3 covers 16 residues. Germline V gene data show CDR1 as WSHSY and CDR2 as SAAADI. J lost 4 bases, V lost 4 bases, and 13 bases had no gene match. CDR3 loop: CASSVSGPRQGYEQYF. The DNA of the CDR3 is TGCGCCAGCAGTGTTTCGGGACCCAGACAGGGATACGAGCAGTACTTC.

The chain is built from TRBV6-1 and TRBJ1-3; possible D gene TRBD1, 5 bases. The CDR3 length is 17 residues. CDR1 and CDR2 (germline): MNHNS, SASEGT. The V and J ends lost 4 bases and 3 bases respectively, with 19 bases between them. The CDR3 reads CASSAPPTVWGGNTIYF. The CDR3 DNA sequence: TGTGCCAGCAGTGCCCCCCCGACAGTCTGGGGTGGAAACACCATATATTTT.

The V gene is TRBV7-2, the J gene TRBJ2-5; D call uncertain. V gave up 7 bases and J gave up 4 bases, with 10 bases separating them. The CDR3 consists of 12 residues. The germline V gene has CDR1 SGHTA and CDR2 FQGNSA. CDR3 nucleotide sequence: TGTGCCAGCACCTCTGTATCAGAGACCCAGTACTTC. Its translation is CASTSVSETQYF.

The rearrangement links TRBV5-1 to TRBJ1-2, with a weak D call TRBD1 (6 bases). Per germline, CDR1 SGHRS and CDR2 YFSETQ. Trimming stripped 0 bases from V and 3 bases from J, with 12 bases between. The CDR3 has 15 amino acids. The CDR3 loop is CASSLGTGSYYGYTF. CDR3 nucleotide sequence: TGCGCCAGCAGCTTGGGCACAGGGTCCTACTATGGCTACACCTTC.

The gene calls are TRBV4-3 and TRBJ2-3, with D possibly matching TRBD1 (6 bases). The CDR3 length is 13 residues. Germline V gene lookup returns CDR1 LGHNA and CDR2 YSLEER. The V end lost 4 bases, the J end lost 1 base, and 6 bases lay between the germline ends. Here the CDR3 reads CASSRQGTDTQYF. CDR3 in DNA: TGCGCCAGCAGCCGACAGGGCACAGATACGCAGTATTTT.

A few counts support this clone. This chain links TRBV28 with TRBJ1-1, with TRBD1 matching 10 bases. Germline V CDR1 and CDR2: MDHEN, SYDVKM. The V gene end was trimmed by 3 bases and the J gene end by 5 bases; junction bases not matched to a gene: 6. This CDR3 contains 15 residues. CDR3 nucleotide sequence: TGTGCCAGCAGTTTGGAGGGACAGGGGCGGACTGAAGCTTTCTTT. Translated, it gives CASSLEGQGRTEAFF.

This chain uses TRBV4-2 with TRBJ1-3, with unresolved D. Germline CDR1 is LGHNA and CDR2 is YNFKEQ. V lost 3 bases to trimming and J lost 1 base, with 16 bases between them. The CDR3 consists of 17 residues. CDR3 in amino acids: CASSQTLSGSSGNTIYF. The CDR3 region has the DNA TGTGCCAGCAGCCAGACTCTCTCCGGGAGTTCTGGAAACACCATATATTTT.

V gene TRBV6-5 combines with J gene TRBJ1-5; no clear D gene. The CDR3 has 15 amino acids. Trimming took off 6 bases at V and 0 bases at J, with 12 bases between the two ends. Germline V CDR1 and CDR2: MNHEY, SVGAGI. The CDR3 loop is CASSRGSYSNQPQHF. In nucleotides, the CDR3 is TGTGCCAGCAGCAGAGGCTCTTATAGCAATCAGCCCCAGCATTTT.

The chain's CDR3 is CASSYLTSGTYEQYF. DNA of the CDR3: TGTGCCAGCAGTTACCTGACTAGCGGGACTTACGAGCAGTACTTC. This chain joins TRBV6-5 and TRBJ2-7, with 11 bases identical to TRBD2. This CDR3 contains 15 residues. Trimming removed 2 bases from V and 4 bases from J; junction bases left unmatched: 4. In germline, CDR1 is MNHEY, CDR2 SVGAGI.